The clone carrying this T cell receptor (beta chain) was seen only once. This entry is derived from a study of blood T cell repertoires in COVID-19. The wider study: COVID-19 samples, acute and convalescent, were from the United States, Italy and Spain. Sources were T cells, B-cell-depleted T cells, or PBMCs; the material itself was cDNA or gDNA.

Source study methods: Estimation of nucleated cell counts relied on the amplification of reference gene primers. Produced via immunoSEQ multiplex PCR; TCRdb's table is partial and in-frame only. From that table come the V and J calls and clone size; the DNA was used to work out D and trimming. The data show under 200,000 clones, with roughly 89% seen just once and approximately 10% held by the top ten. The CDR3 consists of 13 residues. CDR1 SNHLY and CDR2 FYNNEI come from the germline V gene. V was clipped by 5 bases and J by 4 bases, with 11 bases between them. While infection was still active, Seattle patients were enrolled and then followed longitudinally.

The chain recombines TRBV2 with TRBJ1-2, with D possibly TRBD1 on 6 matching bases. The TCR comes from a woman between 65 and 79 years old with COVID-19, enrolled during active disease. Sequencing was carried out using peripheral blood. CDR3 nucleotide sequence: TGTGCCAGCAGTTTCTCAGGGGTCTATGGCTACACCTTC. Translating gives CASSFSGVYGYTF. The full variable domain, completed using reference TRBV2 and TRBJ1-2, is EPEVTQTPSHQVTQMGQEVILRCVPISNHLYFYWYRQILGQKVEFLVSFYNNEISEKSEIFDDQFSVERPDGSNFTLKIRSTKLEDSAMYFCASSFSGVYGYTFGSGTRLTVV.